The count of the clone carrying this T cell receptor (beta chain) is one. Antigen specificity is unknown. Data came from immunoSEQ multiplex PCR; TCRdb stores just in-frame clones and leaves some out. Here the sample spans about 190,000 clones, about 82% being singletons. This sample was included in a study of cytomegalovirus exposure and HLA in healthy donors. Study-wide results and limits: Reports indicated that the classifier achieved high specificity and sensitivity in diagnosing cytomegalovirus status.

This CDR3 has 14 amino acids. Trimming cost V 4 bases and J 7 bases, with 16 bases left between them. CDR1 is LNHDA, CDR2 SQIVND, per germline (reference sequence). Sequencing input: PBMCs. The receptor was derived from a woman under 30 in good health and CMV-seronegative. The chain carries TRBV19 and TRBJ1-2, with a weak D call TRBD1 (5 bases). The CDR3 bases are TGTGCCAGTAGTAGTCGGGGGAGGGTGTCTGGCTACACCTTC. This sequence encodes CASSSRGRVSGYTF. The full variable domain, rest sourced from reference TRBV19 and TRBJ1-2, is DGGITQSPKYLFRKEGQNVTLSCEQNLNHDAMYWYRQDPGQGLRLIYYSQIVNDFQKGDIAEGYSVSREKKESFPLTVTSAQKNPTAFYLCASSSRGRVSGYTFGSGTRLTVV.